These 14 T cell receptor beta chains were all obtained from the same sample, sequenced in a study of PD-1 blockade in classical Hodgkin lymphoma. The assay was immunoSEQ multiplex PCR, and TCRdb's table has in-frame clones only and misses some. This repertoire shows around 20,000 clones, roughly 80% found once; its top ten account for about 24%. Each and every patient relapsed after autologous stem cell transplantation, and patients got differing brentuximab vedotin exposure. Specimen: peripheral blood mononuclear cells (PBMCs), collected at baseline. The receptors were gathered from a human donor with classical Hodgkin lymphoma.

V is TRBV9 and J is TRBJ1-1; D is ambiguous. Per the germline V gene, CDR1 is SGDLS and CDR2 is YYNGEE. The CDR3 has 13 residues. V was cut by 3 bases and J by 2 bases, with 8 bases left in between. CDR3 sequence: CASSAQENTEAFF. CDR3 bases: TGTGCCAGCAGCGCCCAGGAAAACACTGAAGCTTTCTTT. Looking up the rest from reference TRBV9 and TRBJ1-1 gives the full variable domain: DSGVTQTPKHLITATGQRVTLRCSPRSGDLSVYWYQQSLDQGLQFLIQYYNGEERAKGNILERFSAQQFPDLHSELNLSSLELGDSALYFCASSAQENTEAFFGQGTRLTVV.

The rearrangement joins TRBV7-9 to TRBJ2-7; D may be TRBD2 (5 bases). The CDR3 is 15 amino acids. The germline V and J ends were trimmed by 3 bases and 3 bases, with 15 bases remaining between them. CDR1 and CDR2 (germline): SEHNR, FQNEAQ (reference sequence). Here the CDR3 reads CASSFGERGLYEQYF. The DNA of the CDR3 is TGTGCCAGCAGCTTCGGAGAACGCGGGCTCTACGAGCAGTACTTC.

This chain joins TRBV12-2 and TRBJ2-7; no DNA check was done on the table's D call, TRBD2. TRBV12-2 counts as a pseudogene. The CDR3 contains 18 residues. CDR3 coding DNA: TGTGCAAGTCGCCATCCTTATCGTTGGGGGGGTAGCTCCTACGAGCAGTACTTC. It is translated as CASRHPYRWGGSSYEQYF.

V gene TRBV7-8 combines with J gene TRBJ2-1; TRBD2 agrees at 10 bases. Unmatched junction bases numbered 7, after V lost 4 bases and J lost 4 bases. The germline V gene has CDR1 SGHVS and CDR2 FQNEAQ. The CDR3 extends over 16 amino acids. Here the CDR3 reads CASSSLAGGAYNEQFF. CDR3 DNA sequence: TGTGCCAGCAGCTCCTTAGCGGGAGGAGCTTACAATGAGCAGTTCTTC.

The V gene is TRBV5-6, the J gene TRBJ1-3, with a tentative D call TRBD1 (6 bases). Germline CDR1 and CDR2: SGHDT and YYEEEE. V was pared by 4 bases and J by 3 bases, with 17 bases between. CDR3 length: 16 amino acids. CDR3 DNA sequence: TGTGCCAGCAGCCCCGCCAGGGGCGATTTTGGAAACACCATATATTTT. It codes for CASSPARGDFGNTIYF.

The chain joins TRBV12-2 to TRBJ1-1. TRBV12-2 is a listed pseudogene. The CDR3 consists of 16 residues. This CDR3 reads CASRLIRGPGRTEAFF. The CDR3 DNA follows: TGTGCAAGTCGCTTAATCCGGGGGCCGGGTCGAACTGAAGCTTTCTTT.

The gene calls are TRBV6-4 and TRBJ2-7; D is ambiguous. The germline V and J ends were trimmed by 9 bases and 2 bases, with 17 bases remaining between them. The CDR3 spans 14 residues. Germline lookup yields CDR1 MRHNA and CDR2 SNTAGT. The CDR3 DNA sequence: TGTGCCAGATCCCGTCCAGGCGCACCCTACGAGCAGTACTTC. Protein product: CARSRPGAPYEQYF.

This clone was counted only a few times. V gene TRBV27 combines with J gene TRBJ2-1; 11 bases agree with TRBD2. V gave up 6 bases and J gave up 6 bases; unmatched junction bases: 16. This CDR3 has 18 amino acids. CDR1 MNHEY and CDR2 SMNVEV come from the germline V gene (reference sequence). DNA of the CDR3: TGTGCCAGCAGCTGGGGGCCCCTTAGCGGGGGGGCTGGCAATGAGCAGTTCTTC. The encoded protein is CASSWGPLSGGAGNEQFF.

This clone showed up just a few times. This chain connects TRBV6-1 to TRBJ2-7, with D possibly being TRBD1 (6 bases). CDR3 size: 17 residues. The ends were cut back, 4 bases at V and 6 bases at J, with 25 bases in the middle. CDR1 MNHNS and CDR2 SASEGT come from the germline V gene. CDR3: CASSAQQGALGLTEQYF. The CDR3, as DNA: TGTGCCAGCAGTGCACAACAGGGCGCCTTGGGCCTAACCGAGCAGTACTTC.

The CDR3 DNA reads as TGTGCCTGGAGTGGGCTAAATGGCTACACCTTC. It yields the protein CAWSGLNGYTF. This chain uses TRBV30 with TRBJ1-2, with D unclear. V was pared by 1 base and J by 6 bases, with 6 bases between. The CDR3 runs to 11 residues. CDR1 and CDR2 from the germline V gene are GTSNPN and SVGIG (reference sequence).

This sequence joins TRBV6-5 and TRBJ2-5; D remains ambiguous. The germline gives CDR1 MNHEY, CDR2 SVGAGI. V lost 6 bases, J lost 1 base, and 15 bases lay in between. This CDR3 is built from 15 residues. The CDR3 DNA reads as TGTGCCAGCAGCCCACAATCCCTTTTCCAAGAGACCCAGTACTTC. Translated, it gives CASSPQSLFQETQYF.

The chain couples TRBV5-4 to TRBJ2-7, with TRBD1 matching over 11 bases. After removal of 3 bases from V and 5 bases from J, the junction contained 1 base not matched to a gene. There are 13 residues in the CDR3. The germline V gene encodes CDR1 SGHNT and CDR2 YYREEE (reference sequence). CDR3 nucleotides: TGTGCCAGCAGCTGGGACAGGGGGAACGAGCAGTACTTC. It is translated as CASSWDRGNEQYF. Looking up the rest from reference TRBV5-4 and TRBJ2-7 gives the full variable domain: ETGVTQSPTHLIKTRGQQVTLRCSSQSGHNTVSWYQQALGQGPQFIFQYYREEENGRGNFPPRFSGLQFPNYSSELNVNALELDDSALYLCASSWDRGNEQYFGPGTRLTVT.

This clone was seen a handful of times. The rearrangement links TRBV6-4 to TRBJ1-2; D is uncertain. The CDR3 is 14 residues long. The germline V gene has CDR1 MRHNA and CDR2 SNTAGT. Trimming shortened V by 4 bases and J by 3 bases, and 12 bases separated the two germline ends. DNA of the CDR3: TGTGCCAGCAGTGCCACCAGTGGCGACTATGGCTACACCTTC. Translating gives CASSATSGDYGYTF.

The chain is built from TRBV29-1 and TRBJ1-3; D is ambiguous. V dropped 4 bases and J dropped 1 base, with 5 bases sitting between them. CDR1 and CDR2 from the germline V gene are SQVTM and ANQGSEA. The CDR3 runs 12 residues. CDR3 sequence: CSVGTSGNTIYF. In DNA form, the CDR3 reads TGCAGCGTTGGGACGTCTGGAAACACCATATATTTT. The variable domain in full, with the rest retrieved from reference TRBV29-1 and TRBJ1-3, is SAVISQKPSRDICQRGTSLTIQCQVDSQVTMMFWYRQQPGQSLTLIATANQGSEATYESGFVIDKFPISRPNLTFSTLTVSNMSPEDSSIYLCSVGTSGNTIYFGEGSWLTVV.